The sequence of this T cell receptor (delta chain) was determined in a study of human gamma delta and Vdelta1 T cells. V dropped 0 bases and J dropped 0 bases, with 23 bases sitting between them. The germline CDR1 and CDR2 sequences are TSWWSYY and QGS. The CDR3 has 20 residues. TCRdb re-processed the PCR reads using CATT. Of fewer than 15,000 delta-chain clones listed, around 50% are singletons. This clone has just a few counts. What it binds is unknown. V is TRDV1 and J is TRDJ1; D is unresolved. Sequenced: Vdelta1 gamma-delta T cells from blood grown in culture (DOT cells). The clonotype originates from a human donor in good health. DNA of the CDR3: TGTGCTCTTGGGGAACTAAAGCTCCCGTGGGCCGGACAGTACACCGATAAACTCATCTTT. Its translation: CALGELKLPWAGQYTDKLIF.